A few counts support the clone carrying this T cell receptor beta chain. Its antigen is not identified. Genomic DNA served as template for TCR beta VDJ and CDR3 profiling. TCRdb ran MiXCR on the reads and lists one entry per CDR3 protein. The sample shows around 160,000 distinct CDR3 sequences, 40% to 50% of them seen only once. The patients chosen for sequencing had shown expansion of CD8+CD57+ cells (detected by flow cytometry). This sample stems from a study of CD8+CD57+ T cells in acquired aplastic anemia. Overall study results and limits: Roughly 31 CD8+ CDR3 sequences were shared between patients and controls.

The TCR was taken from a human donor with aplastic anemia. Sequenced input: sorted CD4+, CD8+, or CD8+CD57+ T cells (not recorded which) from PBMCs.

CDR3 residues: CASSARTQGGEQYF. CDR3 DNA sequence: TGTGCCAGCAGTGCCCGAACACAGGGAGGCGAGCAGTACTTC. The chain links TRBV2 to TRBJ2-7; D is possibly TRBD1 or TRBD2 (6 bases each). CDR1 SNHLY and CDR2 FYNNEI come from the germline V gene. This CDR3 region has 14 residues. The V end lost 4 bases, the J end lost 6 bases, and 16 bases lay between the germline ends.